The rows below give T cell receptor beta chains drawn from one sample of a study of radiotherapy plus CTLA-4 blockade in lung cancer. The table came from immunoSEQ multiplex PCR; TCRdb's copy has only in-frame clones and leaves some out. The sample records some 48,000 clones, 75% to 90% being singletons. The sequences come from peripheral blood, collected from a patient treated with radiotherapy plus ipilimumab. The receptors originated from a human donor with non-small cell lung cancer that progressed on radiotherapy plus ipilimumab. Some clones in this sample may be carry-over from other donors' samples. The CDR3 runs from the conserved cysteine through the conserved F or W. The order of the fields is V gene, J gene, clone size, D gene, CDR3 DNA, CDR3 protein. The D gene is left open where the match is weak. Where a row states a size, it is once, few, many or the class of an expanded clone; other rows omit it.

TRBV5-1,TRBJ2-1,NA,NA,TGCGCCAGCAGCTACACCGGGACTGAAAACTACAATGAGCAGTTCTTC,CASSYTGTENYNEQFF
TRBV5-4,TRBJ2-1,NA,TRBD1,TGTGCCAGCAGCCCGCCGGGACAGTTAGCCTACAATGAGCAGTTCTTC,CASSPPGQLAYNEQFF
TRBV5-6,TRBJ2-6,once,NA,TGTGCCAGCAGCTTGGGACAGTTCTCTGGGGCCAACGTCCTGACTTTC,CASSLGQFSGANVLTF
TRBV9,TRBJ2-1,NA,TRBD2,TGTGCCAGCAGCGTAGAGGGACTAGCGGGTTACAATGAGCAGTTCTTC,CASSVEGLAGYNEQFF
TRBV9,TRBJ2-1,NA,TRBD2,TGTGCCAGCAGCGAATCCGGGGGGACTAGCGGGCGAAAGCAGTTCTTC,CASSESGGTSGRKQFF
TRBV29-1,TRBJ2-1,NA,TRBD1,TGCAGCGTTGGGGGAGGACAGGGCGAATACAATGAGCAGTTCTTC,CSVGGGQGEYNEQFF
TRBV7-6,TRBJ2-7,NA,NA,TGTGCCAGCAGCCCCACAGGAGCCCATGGGGAGCAGTACTTC,CASSPTGAHGEQYF
TRBV5-4,TRBJ1-1,NA,NA,TGTGCCAGCAGCTTGAGGGGGTACAACACTGAAGCTTTCTTT,CASSLRGYNTEAFF
TRBV18,TRBJ1-2,NA,NA,TGTGCCAGCTCACCACCAGCAGGCTATGGCTACACCTTC,CASSPPAGYGYTF
TRBV7-3,TRBJ2-3,NA,NA,TGTGCCAGCAGCTTAAGCCCGGGTTACACAGATACGCAGTATTTT,CASSLSPGYTDTQYF
TRBV6-5,TRBJ1-4,NA,TRBD1,TGTGCCAGCAGTCCCACAGGGGGCACTGAAAAACTGTTTTTT,CASSPTGGTEKLFF
TRBV27,TRBJ2-1,NA,TRBD2,TGTGCCAGCAGTTTACTAGCGGGAGGTTCATATGAGCAGTTCTTC,CASSLLAGGSYEQFF
TRBV7-9,TRBJ1-1,NA,NA,TGTGCCAGCAGCCGCGGATCTGAAGCTTTCTTT,CASSRGSEAFF
TRBV19,TRBJ1-3,once,TRBD1,TGTGCCAGTAGTTGGGACAGCTCTGGAAACACCATATATTTT,CASSWDSSGNTIYF
TRBV23-1,TRBJ2-7,NA,TRBD1,TGCGCCAGAGGTCGGGACAGGGACCCGAACGAGCAGTACTTC,CARGRDRDPNEQYF
TRBV7-9,TRBJ2-1,NA,NA,TGTGCCAGCAGCTTAGACTCGAACAATGAGCAGTTCTTC,CASSLDSNNEQFF
TRBV27,TRBJ1-6,NA,TRBD1,TGTGCCAGCAGTTTCCTCGCAGGGGGCGTATATAATTCACCCCTCCACTTT,CASSFLAGGVYNSPLHF
TRBV7-8,TRBJ1-2,NA,NA,TGTGCCAGCAGCTTATCAGGGGATAAAGGGTATGGCTACACCTTC,CASSLSGDKGYGYTF
TRBV4-1,TRBJ2-5,NA,TRBD1,TGCGCCAGCAGCCACCGGGACAGCGTAGGAGAGACCCAGTACTTC,CASSHRDSVGETQYF
TRBV9,TRBJ2-3,NA,NA,TGTGCCAGCAGCGTAGGTAGGCTCCGGGGGGATACGCAGTATTTT,CASSVGRLRGDTQYF
TRBV2,TRBJ2-3,NA,TRBD2,TGTGCCAGCAGTGAAGGCGGTTCTAGCGGGGGGGCCTTAGATACGCAGTATTTT,CASSEGGSSGGALDTQYF
TRBV5-6,TRBJ1-1,NA,NA,TGTGCCAGCAGCTTGGGCCGAGGCACTGAAGCTTTCTTT,CASSLGRGTEAFF
TRBV6-1,TRBJ2-3,NA,TRBD2,TGTGCCAGCAGTGGAGGGACTAGCAGAGATACGCAGTATTTT,CASSGGTSRDTQYF
TRBV5-1,TRBJ2-3,NA,NA,TGCGCCAGCCAGGAGGGACAGCTCACAGATACGCAGTATTTT,CASQEGQLTDTQYF
TRBV10-2,TRBJ2-1,few,NA,TGCGCCAGCAGTGTTAGCCCTCTCGCCTACAATGAGCAGTTCTTC,CASSVSPLAYNEQFF
TRBV27,TRBJ1-1,NA,TRBD1,TGTGCCAGCAGTTTTGGGGGACAGGTGGACACTGAAGCTTTCTTT,CASSFGGQVDTEAFF
TRBV19,TRBJ1-1,NA,NA,TGTGCCAGTACCCCCTTTCGGGGGGGACTGGAAGCTTTCTTT,CASTPFRGGLEAFF
TRBV10-3,TRBJ2-4,once,TRBD1,TGTGCCATCAGTGAGCTCAAGACAGGGGGAAACATTCAGTACTTC,CAISELKTGGNIQYF
TRBV7-8,TRBJ2-2,few,NA,TGTGCCAGCAGCTTAGGCCAGGTGAACACCGGGGAGCTGTTTTTT,CASSLGQVNTGELFF
TRBV5-1,TRBJ2-5,NA,NA,TGCGCCAGCAGCTTGGGCGACGGGTGGACCCAGTACTTC,CASSLGDGWTQYF
TRBV2,TRBJ2-3,NA,TRBD2,TGTGCCAGCAGTGAACTAGCGGTTCAGGCCGATACGCAGTATTTT,CASSELAVQADTQYF
TRBV5-1,TRBJ2-5,NA,TRBD1,TGCGCCAGCAGCACTGGACAGGGCCAAGAGACCCAGTACTTC,CASSTGQGQETQYF
TRBV9,TRBJ2-7,NA,NA,TGTGCCAGCAGCGTAGCCTTTAACGAGCAGTACTTC,CASSVAFNEQYF
TRBV7-2,TRBJ2-5,NA,TRBD2,TGTGCCAGCAGCAGGGAAGCGGGAAAAGAGACCCAGTACTTC,CASSREAGKETQYF
TRBV5-1,TRBJ1-2,NA,NA,TGCGCCAGCAGCTTGGACGCGGGGGCTTTCTATGGCTACACCTTC,CASSLDAGAFYGYTF
TRBV4-1,TRBJ2-3,NA,NA,TGCGCCAGCAGCCAACAGGCTAGCCCCCCAGATACGCAGTATTTT,CASSQQASPPDTQYF
TRBV18,TRBJ2-7,NA,TRBD1,TGTGCCAGCTCACCGGGGGACAGATCCTACGAGCAGTACTTC,CASSPGDRSYEQYF
TRBV27,TRBJ2-1,NA,NA,TGTGCCAGCAGTCCTTACAATGAGCAGTTCTTC,CASSPYNEQFF
TRBV19,TRBJ1-1,NA,NA,TGTGCCAGTAGTTATCGGGTCGGCGTTGCAGCTTTCTTT,CASSYRVGVAAFF
TRBV2,TRBJ2-5,NA,NA,TGTGCCAGCCTGAGGGGAGGCTCACAAGAGACCCAGTACTTC,CASLRGGSQETQYF
TRBV19,TRBJ1-5,once,NA,TGTGCCAGTAGCACGTCCGGGGGTTTAATCGGTCAGCCCCAGCATTTT,CASSTSGGLIGQPQHF
TRBV6-6,TRBJ2-3,NA,TRBD2,TGTGCCAGCAGTTACCCGGCGGGGGTCGGGGATACGCAGTATTTT,CASSYPAGVGDTQYF
TRBV19,TRBJ2-7,NA,TRBD2,TGTGCCAGTAGTTTTTCAACCGGGACTAGCGGCTACGAGCAGTACTTC,CASSFSTGTSGYEQYF
TRBV5-1,TRBJ1-1,NA,NA,TGCGCCAGCACCGCTAAGGGGGTCCTGAACACTGAAGCTTTCTTT,CASTAKGVLNTEAFF
TRBV11-3,TRBJ2-7,NA,TRBD1,TGTGCCAGCAACAGGGACAGGGCCTACGAGCAGTACTTC,CASNRDRAYEQYF
TRBV11-1,TRBJ2-7,few,TRBD1,TGTGCCAGCAGCTTATTGGCAGGGGGTTACGAGCAGTACTTC,CASSLLAGGYEQYF
TRBV2,TRBJ1-6,NA,TRBD1,TGTGCCAGCAGCGGACAGGGGGCGCAGTCACCCCTCCACTTT,CASSGQGAQSPLHF
TRBV5-1,TRBJ2-7,few,NA,TGCGCCAGCAGCTTTAACCGAGCCTACGAGCAGTACTTC,CASSFNRAYEQYF
TRBV30,TRBJ2-2,NA,NA,TGTGCCTGGGGGCCCGCGAACACCGGGGAGCTGTTTTTT,CAWGPANTGELFF
TRBV29-1,TRBJ1-1,NA,NA,TGCAGCGGTGGCCGGAGGAACACTGAAGCTTTCTTT,CSGGRRNTEAFF
TRBV7-2,TRBJ1-2,NA,NA,TGTGCCAGCAGCTCTGCGGTCCAGGGAAGGTCTTATGGCTACACCTTC,CASSSAVQGRSYGYTF
TRBV7-2,TRBJ2-7,NA,TRBD2,TGTGCCAGCAGCTTAGTTGAAGCGGGGGGGCAGGACCGCTACGAGCAGTACTTC,CASSLVEAGGQDRYEQYF